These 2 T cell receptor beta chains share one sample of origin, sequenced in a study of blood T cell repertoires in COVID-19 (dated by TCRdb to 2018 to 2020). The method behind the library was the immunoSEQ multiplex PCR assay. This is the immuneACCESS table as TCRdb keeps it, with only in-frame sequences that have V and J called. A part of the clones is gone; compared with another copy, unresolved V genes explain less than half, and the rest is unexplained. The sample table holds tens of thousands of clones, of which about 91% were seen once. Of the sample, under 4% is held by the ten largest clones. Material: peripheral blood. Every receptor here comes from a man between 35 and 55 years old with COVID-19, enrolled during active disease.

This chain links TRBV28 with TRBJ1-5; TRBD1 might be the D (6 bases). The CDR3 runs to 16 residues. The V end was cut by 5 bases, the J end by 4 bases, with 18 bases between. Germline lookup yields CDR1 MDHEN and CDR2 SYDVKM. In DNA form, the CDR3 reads TGTGCCAGCAGTCCCCGCGGCCAGGGGCAAAATCAGCCCCAGCATTTT. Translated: CASSPRGQGQNQPQHF.

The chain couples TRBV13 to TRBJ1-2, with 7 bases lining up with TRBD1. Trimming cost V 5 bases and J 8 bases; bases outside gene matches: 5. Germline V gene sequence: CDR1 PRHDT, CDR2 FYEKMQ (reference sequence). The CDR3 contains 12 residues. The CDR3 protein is CASSTPGGGYTF. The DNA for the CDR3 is TGTGCCAGCAGCACCCCAGGGGGAGGCTACACCTTC.